This TCR beta chain comes out of a study of control samples from healthy donors and cancer patients. The CDR3 loop spans 13 amino acids. Between the trimmed V and J ends, which lost 1 base and 10 bases, there was a span of 14 bases. CDR1 SEHNR and CDR2 FQNEAQ come from the germline V gene (reference sequence). Only in-frame clones appear in the TCRdb table, and some are missing; sequencing was by immunoSEQ multiplex PCR. The sample records about 160,000 clones, over 85% being singletons. The sequenced sample consisted of blood. This TCR came from a woman in her sixties or seventies in good health. The rearrangement joins TRBV7-9 to TRBJ2-7, with D hard to call. CDR3 coding DNA: TGTGCCAGCAGCTTAGTGGCAACTTCCCCACAGTACTTC. Protein product: CASSLVATSPQYF.